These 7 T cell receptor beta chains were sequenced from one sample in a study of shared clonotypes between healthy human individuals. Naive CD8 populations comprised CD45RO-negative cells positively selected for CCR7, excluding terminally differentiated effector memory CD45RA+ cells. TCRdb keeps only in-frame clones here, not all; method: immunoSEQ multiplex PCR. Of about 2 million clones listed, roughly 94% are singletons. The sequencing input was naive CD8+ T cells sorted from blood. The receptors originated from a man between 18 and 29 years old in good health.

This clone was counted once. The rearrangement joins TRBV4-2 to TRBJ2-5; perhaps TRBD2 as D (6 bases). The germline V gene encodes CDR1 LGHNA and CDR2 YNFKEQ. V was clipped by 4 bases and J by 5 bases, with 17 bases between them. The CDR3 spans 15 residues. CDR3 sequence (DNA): TGTGCCAGCAGCCTAGCGGCTAGCAGCGAGGAGACCCAGTACTTC. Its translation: CASSLAASSEETQYF.

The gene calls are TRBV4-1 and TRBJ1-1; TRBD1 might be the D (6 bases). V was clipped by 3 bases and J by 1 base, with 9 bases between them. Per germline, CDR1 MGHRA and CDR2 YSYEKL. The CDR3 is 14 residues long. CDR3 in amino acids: CASSHGGWNTEAFF. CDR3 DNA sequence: TGCGCCAGCAGCCACGGGGGCTGGAACACTGAAGCTTTCTTT.

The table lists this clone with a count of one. CDR3 nucleotides: TGTGCCAGCAGCGTAGGGGAGGGGTTAGGCTACGAGCAGTACTTC. It encodes CASSVGEGLGYEQYF. The chain uses TRBV9 and TRBJ2-7; 7 bases are a match to TRBD2. The CDR3 contains 15 residues. Germline V CDR1 and CDR2: SGDLS, YYNGEE. The J segment lost 3 bases and the V segment lost 0 bases, leaving 6 bases of the junction unmatched.

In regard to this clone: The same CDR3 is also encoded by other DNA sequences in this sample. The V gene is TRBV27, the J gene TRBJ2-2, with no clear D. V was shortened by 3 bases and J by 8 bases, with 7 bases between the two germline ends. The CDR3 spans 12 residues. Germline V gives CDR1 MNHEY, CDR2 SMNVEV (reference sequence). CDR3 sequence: CASSFRSGELFF. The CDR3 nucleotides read TGTGCCAGCAGTTTTCGGTCTGGGGAGCTGTTTTTT.

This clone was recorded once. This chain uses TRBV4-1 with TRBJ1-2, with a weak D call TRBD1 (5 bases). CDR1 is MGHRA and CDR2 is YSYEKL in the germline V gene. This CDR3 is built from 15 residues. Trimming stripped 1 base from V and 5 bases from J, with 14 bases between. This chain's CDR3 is CASSQGQGEGYGYTF. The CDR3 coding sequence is TGCGCCAGCAGCCAAGGGCAGGGAGAAGGGTATGGCTACACCTTC.

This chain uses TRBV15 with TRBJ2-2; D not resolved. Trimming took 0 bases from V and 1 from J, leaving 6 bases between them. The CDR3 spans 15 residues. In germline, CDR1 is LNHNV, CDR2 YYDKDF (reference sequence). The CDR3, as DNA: TGTGCCACCAGCAGAGAAGCGCAGAACACCGGGGAGCTGTTTTTT. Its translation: CATSREAQNTGELFF. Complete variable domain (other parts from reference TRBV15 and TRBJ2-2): DAMVIQNPRYQVTQFGKPVTLSCSQTLNHNVMYWYQQKSSQAPKLLFHYYDKDFNNEADTPDNFQSRRPNTSFCFLDIRSPGLGDTAMYLCATSREAQNTGELFFGEGSRLTVL.

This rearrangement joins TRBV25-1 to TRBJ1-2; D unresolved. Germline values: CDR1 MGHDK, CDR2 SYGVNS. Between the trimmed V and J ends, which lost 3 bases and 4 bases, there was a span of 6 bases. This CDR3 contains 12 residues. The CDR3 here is CASSDRSYGYTF. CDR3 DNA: TGTGCCAGCAGTGACCGCAGCTATGGCTACACCTTC.